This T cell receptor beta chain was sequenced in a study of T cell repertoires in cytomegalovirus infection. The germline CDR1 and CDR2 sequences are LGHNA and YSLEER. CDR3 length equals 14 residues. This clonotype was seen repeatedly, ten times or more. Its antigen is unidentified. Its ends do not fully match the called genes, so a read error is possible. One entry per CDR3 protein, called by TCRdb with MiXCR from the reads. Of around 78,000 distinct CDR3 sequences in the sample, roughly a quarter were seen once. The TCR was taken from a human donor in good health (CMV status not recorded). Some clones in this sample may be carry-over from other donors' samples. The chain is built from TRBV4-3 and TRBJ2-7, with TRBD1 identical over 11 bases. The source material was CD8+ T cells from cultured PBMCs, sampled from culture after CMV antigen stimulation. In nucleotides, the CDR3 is TGTGCCAGCAGTCAAGGACAGGGGGCATACGAGCAGTACTTC. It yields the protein CASSQGQGAYEQYF.